The T cell receptor beta chain under discussion was sequenced for a study of beta chain features in type 1 diabetes. Study-level background: Regarding age, gender and cell yields, patients proved similar to healthy donors.

Investigators reverse transcribed all isolated RNA, so they sequenced expressed TCRB transcripts. Sequencing used immunoSEQ multiplex PCR; TCRdb keeps in-frame clones, though not all of them. In the table there are 620,000 or so clones, less than 20% of which are singletons. Purity above 95% was achieved in all sorted populations. V lost 3 bases, J lost 4 bases, and 19 bases lay in between. The germline V gene encodes CDR1 KGHSH and CDR2 LQKENI. The CDR3 consists of 18 residues. Sequenced material: naive CD4+ T cells from blood. The chain employs TRBV18 and TRBJ2-6, with D possibly matching TRBD2 (5 bases). The TCR was taken from a man between 18 and 35 years old in good health. CDR3 sequence reads: CASSPSPPGNSGANVLTF. As DNA, the CDR3 is TGTGCCAGCTCACCTTCTCCCCCGGGGAACTCGGGGGCCAACGTCCTGACTTTC.